Shown below are 11 T cell receptor beta chains from a single sample sequenced in a study of a mutant IDH1 vaccine in newly diagnosed glioma. Time point specified: week 35, safety follow-up. Topical imiquimod accompanied each vaccine dose, which consisted of 300 ug of mutant IDH1 20-mer peptide. The protocol was immunoSEQ multiplex PCR, while the TCRdb copy is restricted to in-frame clones and leaves out a portion. The repertoire holds approximately 62,000 clones, with roughly 80% as singletons. No antigen has been assigned to these receptors. The specimen comprised PBMCs, sampled from a glioma patient whose treatment included an IDH1 peptide vaccine. These receptors were obtained from a man aged 25 to 40 with glioma.

The J gene is TRBJ2-3, the V gene TRBV7-9; D unclear. Germline V gives CDR1 SEHNR, CDR2 FQNEAQ (reference sequence). V was cut by 5 bases and J by 5 bases, with 14 bases left in between. CDR3 length equals 14 residues. The CDR3 is CASSQDGSLDTQYF. The CDR3 DNA reads TGTGCCAGCAGCCAGGACGGGTCCCTAGATACGCAGTATTTT.

A word on this clone: Other nucleotide sequences in the sample specify the same CDR3. The chain uses TRBV27 and TRBJ1-2; D unresolved. The germline V gene encodes CDR1 MNHEY and CDR2 SMNVEV (reference sequence). Trimming stripped 3 bases from V and 5 bases from J, with 10 bases between. The CDR3 length is 13 residues. CDR3 sequence: CASSLNSLYGYTF. The CDR3 DNA is TGTGCCAGCAGTTTGAACAGCCTTTATGGCTACACCTTC.

This sequence joins TRBV21-1 and TRBJ1-1; no check of the table's D call, TRBD1, against the DNA was made. TRBV21-1 is recorded as a pseudogene. The CDR3 extends over 16 amino acids. CDR3 coding DNA: TGTGCCAGCACCTTTGGACAGGGGGTTGTTTACACTGAAGCTTTCTTT. Protein sequence: CASTFGQGVVYTEAFF.

The rearrangement links TRBV27 to TRBJ2-7, with 7 bases aligning to TRBD1. Germline-derived CDR1 and CDR2 are MNHEY and SMNVEV (reference sequence). The CDR3 is made up of 14 amino acids. V shed 8 bases and J 2 bases; nucleotides not matched to a gene: 9. The CDR3, as DNA: TGTGCCAGCCGGCCGACAGGGAGCACCTACGAGCAGTACTTC. Residues: CASRPTGSTYEQYF.

V and J are TRBV28 and TRBJ2-7; TRBD1 matches at 7 bases. CDR3 length equals 15 residues. The germline gives CDR1 MDHEN, CDR2 SYDVKM. V was clipped by 5 bases and J by 2 bases; unmatched bases: 9. The CDR3 DNA is TGTGCCAGCAGTCCAACAGGGGAGTGGGCCTACGAGCAGTACTTC. Amino acids: CASSPTGEWAYEQYF.

A single count supports this clone. The rearrangement uses TRBV4-1 and TRBJ2-2; D uncertain. Trimming removed 3 bases from V and 5 bases from J, with 7 bases in between. Germline CDR1 and CDR2: MGHRA and YSYEKL. The CDR3 is 13 amino acids. The CDR3 spells CASSHLGTGELFF. The CDR3 coding sequence is TGCGCCAGCAGCCATCTAGGGACCGGGGAGCTGTTTTTT.

The J gene is TRBJ1-5, the V gene TRBV28, with 8 nucleotides matching TRBD1. The CDR3 has 17 residues. CDR1 and CDR2 from the germline V gene are MDHEN and SYDVKM. Germline trimming cut 6 bases from V and 7 bases from J; bases unmatched to any gene: 17. CDR3: CASSLTRTGKGFQPQHF. As DNA, the CDR3 is TGTGCCAGCAGCCTGACGAGGACAGGGAAGGGGTTCCAGCCCCAGCATTTT.

The genes are TRBV14 and TRBJ2-1; a possible D gene is TRBD1 (6 bases). The CDR3 runs 15 residues. V lost 4 bases to trimming and J lost 1 base, with 11 bases between them. The germline gives CDR1 SGHDN, CDR2 FVKESK. CDR3 sequence: CASSLNRVSYNEQFF. The CDR3, as DNA: TGTGCCAGCAGCCTAAACAGGGTTTCCTACAATGAGCAGTTCTTC.

This clone was recorded a few times. This chain connects TRBV2 to TRBJ1-4; D is unresolved. Germline lookup yields CDR1 SNHLY and CDR2 FYNNEI. The CDR3 runs to 13 residues. V lost 5 bases, J lost 8 bases, and 12 bases lay in between. The CDR3 loop is CASSNDLMEKLFF. The CDR3, as DNA: TGTGCCAGCAGTAACGACTTGATGGAAAAACTGTTTTTT.

The rearrangement uses TRBV18 and TRBJ2-2, with unresolved D. The CDR3 extends over 14 amino acids. V dropped 3 bases and J dropped 7 bases, with 12 bases sitting between them. Germline loops: CDR1 KGHSH, CDR2 LQKENI. The CDR3 loop reads CASSPALAGGELFF. DNA for the CDR3: TGTGCCAGCTCACCCGCACTTGCCGGCGGGGAGCTGTTTTTT.

The genes are TRBV11-2 and TRBJ2-3, with D unresolved. Trimming left V 2 bases short and J 1 base short, with 13 bases between. The CDR3 loop spans 16 amino acids. Germline V lookup: CDR1 SGHAT, CDR2 FQNNGV. CDR3 coding DNA: TGTGCCAGCAGCTTAAACCCGCAATTTCGCACAGATACGCAGTATTTT. It codes for CASSLNPQFRTDTQYF.